This TCR beta chain came from a study of T cell responses to AZD1222 COVID-19 vaccine. As for the study in general: Second-dose timings of about 4 or about 12 weeks were pooled.

V was pared by 0 bases and J by 10 bases, with 13 bases between. The germline V gene encodes CDR1 LGHNA and CDR2 YNFKEQ. The CDR3 loop spans 14 amino acids. General study points: Reports say nearly half of spike-specific TCRs go after unmutated variant regions. Donors, mostly white British, included more females; clonal diversity was possibly underestimated.

Libraries were prepared by immunoSEQ multiplex PCR; TCRdb keeps only in-frame clonotypes and omits some of them. The repertoire holds 100,000 to 150,000 clones, about nine tenths seen once, with around 5.9% in the top ten. Comment on this clone: Its cognate antigen is unknown.

Sequences were derived from peripheral blood, sampled on day 0 of AZD1222 vaccination. The chain joins TRBV4-2 to TRBJ1-5; D may be TRBD1 (5 bases). The TCR was taken from an adult in good health. The CDR3 nucleotides read TGTGCCAGCAGCCAAGATCACCGAGGGGAACCCCAGCATTTT. Encoded protein: CASSQDHRGEPQHF.